Only a few counts were recorded for the clone carrying this T cell receptor (beta chain). The data are from a study of blood T cells in healthy people across ages. Germline V gene lookup returns CDR1 SGHRS and CDR2 YFSETQ. This CDR3 contains 15 residues. V trimming: 3 bases; J trimming: 3 bases; junction bases outside the gene matches: 2. A second PCR of about 6 to 11 cycles used a sample-barcoded 5' primer and a J-beta primer mix. Each CDR3 protein is one row after TCRdb ran MiXCR on the 5' RACE reads. The repertoire has roughly 2 million distinct CDR3 sequences, around 50% of them found once; the top ten carry over 2%. The donors, aged roughly 6 to 95, were healthy Caucasians from Russia.

The sample taken for sequencing was blood. This sequence joins TRBV5-1 and TRBJ1-6; TRBD1 matches at 8 bases. The clonotype comes from a woman between 35 and 50 years old in good health. The CDR3 nucleotides are TGCGCCAGCAGCTCCGGACAGGGCTATAATTCACCCCTCCACTTT. This encodes CASSSGQGYNSPLHF. Full variable domain (outside the CDR3, taken from reference TRBV5-1 and TRBJ1-6): KAGVTQTPRYLIKTRGQQVTLSCSPISGHRSVSWYQQTPGQGLQFLFEYFSETQRNKGNFPGRFSGRQFSNSRSEMNVSTLELGDSALYLCASSSGQGYNSPLHFGNGTRLTVT.